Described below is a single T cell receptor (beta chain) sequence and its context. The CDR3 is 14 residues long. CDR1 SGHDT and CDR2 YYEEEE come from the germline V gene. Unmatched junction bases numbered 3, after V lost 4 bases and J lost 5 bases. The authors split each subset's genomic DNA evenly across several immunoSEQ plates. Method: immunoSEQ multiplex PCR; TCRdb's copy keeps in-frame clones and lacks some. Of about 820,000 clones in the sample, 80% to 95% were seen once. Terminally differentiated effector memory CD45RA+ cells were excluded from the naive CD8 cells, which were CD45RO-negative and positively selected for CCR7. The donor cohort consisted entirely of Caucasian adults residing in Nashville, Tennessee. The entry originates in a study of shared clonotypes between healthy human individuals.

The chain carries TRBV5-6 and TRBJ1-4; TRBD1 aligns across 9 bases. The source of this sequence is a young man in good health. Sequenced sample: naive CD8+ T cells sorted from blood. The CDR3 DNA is TGTGCCAGCAGCCCGACAGGGGGGAATGAAAAACTGTTTTTT. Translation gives CASSPTGGNEKLFF.